In this sample, the clone carrying this TCR beta chain turned up once. This entry belongs to a study of STAT5B mutations in CD4+ large granular lymphocyte leukemia. Here immunoSEQ multiplex PCR was the method, and the copy in TCRdb shows in-frame clones only, minus some. The repertoire holds about 30,000 clones, about 71% seen once, with 0.4% to 0.45% in the top ten. This CDR3 comprises 13 residues. Looked up from germline, CDR1 is SGHNT and CDR2 is YYREEE (reference sequence). Trimming cost V 0 bases and J 4 bases, with 7 bases left between them. This receptor was taken from a human donor in good health. The sample comprised CD4+ T cells from blood buffy coats. The V call is TRBV5-4, the J call TRBJ1-2; the D is unclear. This CDR3 reads CASSLGAGYGYTF. The CDR3 DNA follows: TGTGCCAGCAGCTTGGGGGCAGGCTATGGCTACACCTTC.